Presented here are 18 T cell receptor beta chains from one specimen sequenced in a study of OX40 agonist ivuxolimab in advanced cancers. Assay used: immunoSEQ multiplex PCR; TCRdb lists only in-frame clones, some missing. The repertoire has some 77,000 clones, roughly nine tenths of them found once; the top ten carry around 0.99%. The sequenced sample was CD4+ or CD8+ T cells sorted from blood, obtained in a trial of the OX40 agonist ivuxolimab. Receptors originate from an adult with an advanced solid tumor such as melanoma, head and neck, liver or kidney cancer.

This chain connects TRBV18 to TRBJ2-3, with 7 positions matching TRBD2. CDR3 length: 15 amino acids. Germline CDR1 KGHSH, CDR2 LQKENI. Trimming removed 3 bases from V and 4 bases from J; junction bases left unmatched: 7. The CDR3 loop reads CASSPKTSSADTQYF. As DNA, the CDR3 is TGTGCCAGCTCACCGAAGACTAGCTCCGCAGATACGCAGTATTTT.

This clone came up once. This chain uses TRBV28 with TRBJ2-7; D is ambiguous. CDR3 length: 11 amino acids. In germline, CDR1 is MDHEN, CDR2 SYDVKM. Between the trimmed V and J ends, which lost 6 bases and 3 bases, there was a span of 6 bases. Here the CDR3 DNA reads TGTGCCAGCAGCTCTTTCTACGAGCAGTACTTC. Its translation: CASSSFYEQYF.

The chain uses TRBV6-1 and TRBJ2-7; TRBD1 is a possible D gene (5 bases). CDR3 length: 12 amino acids. Germline V gene lookup returns CDR1 MNHNS and CDR2 SASEGT. V was trimmed by 2 bases and J by 3 bases, leaving 5 bases between them. The CDR3 nucleotides are TGTGCCAGCAGTGAACAGGGCTACGAGCAGTACTTC. Translating gives CASSEQGYEQYF.

The genes are TRBV5-1 and TRBJ1-2; TRBD1 matches 8 bases. CDR3 size: 12 residues. Germline V gives CDR1 SGHRS, CDR2 YFSETQ. V dropped 4 bases and J dropped 10; count of bases not matched to a gene: 6. Here the CDR3 reads CASSLDRDDYTF. The CDR3, as DNA: TGCGCCAGCAGCCTGGACAGGGACGACTACACCTTC.

The chain recombines TRBV9 with TRBJ2-1; a possible D gene is TRBD2 (5 bases). Trimming pared 0 bases from V and 5 bases from J, leaving 6 bases between. The CDR3 contains 13 residues. Germline CDR1 and CDR2: SGDLS and YYNGEE. CDR3 DNA: TGTGCCAGCAGCGTAGTCGGGAACAATGAGCAGTTCTTC. Its protein is CASSVVGNNEQFF.

The genes are TRBV7-2 and TRBJ2-3; TRBD2 is a possible D gene (7 bases). The germline gives CDR1 SGHTA, CDR2 FQGNSA. Trimming stripped 5 bases from V and 0 bases from J, with 21 bases between. CDR3 size: 18 residues. DNA for the CDR3: TGTGCCAGCAGCATAAGACAGGCGGGAGAAACTAGCACAGATACGCAGTATTTT. This gives the protein CASSIRQAGETSTDTQYF.

The rearrangement joins TRBV10-3 to TRBJ2-5; D assignment may be TRBD1 or TRBD2 (5 bases each). Looked up from germline, CDR1 is ENHRY and CDR2 is SYGVKD. The length of the CDR3 is 13 residues. Trimming shortened V by 6 bases and J by 5 bases, and 13 bases separated the two germline ends. The chain's CDR3 is CAISLGTRETQYF. The CDR3 coding sequence is TGTGCCATCAGCCTCGGGACGCGGGAGACCCAGTACTTC.

This chain connects TRBV7-3 to TRBJ1-1, with D unresolved. The V end lost 1 base, the J end lost 1 base, and 10 bases lay between the germline ends. This CDR3 is 15 amino acids long. Germline lookup yields CDR1 SGHTA and CDR2 FQGTGA. CDR3 amino acids: CASSLISLRNTEAFF. Here the CDR3 DNA reads TGTGCCAGCAGCTTAATCTCTCTGCGGAACACTGAAGCTTTCTTT.

The chain has TRBV7-9 and TRBJ1-5; no definite D call. Germline V gene data show CDR1 as SEHNR and CDR2 as FQNEAQ (reference sequence). The CDR3 covers 17 residues. V lost 5 bases, J lost 0 bases, and 17 bases lay in between. This CDR3 is CASSAGLGVFSNQPQHF. The DNA of the CDR3 is TGTGCCAGCAGCGCCGGGCTAGGTGTCTTTAGCAATCAGCCCCAGCATTTT.

The rearrangement links TRBV7-9 to TRBJ1-2; 9 nucleotides align to TRBD1. The junction had 7 bases not matched to a gene; V was cut back by 4 bases and J by 7 bases. CDR1 and CDR2 (germline): SEHNR, FQNEAQ (reference sequence). This CDR3 contains 14 residues. Written as DNA, the CDR3 is TGTGCCAGCAGCTCAACAGGGGGCGATTTTGGCTACACCTTC. Translated: CASSSTGGDFGYTF.

The chain is built from TRBV7-2 and TRBJ1-4; TRBD1 matches at 11 bases. The germline CDR1 and CDR2 sequences are SGHTA and FQGNSA. CDR3 length: 16 amino acids. Trimming cost V 0 bases and J 7 bases; bases outside gene matches: 4. This CDR3 is CASSLATGTGGEKLFF. DNA of the CDR3: TGTGCCAGCAGCTTAGCGACCGGGACAGGGGGTGAAAAACTGTTTTTT.

This chain links TRBV30 with TRBJ2-1; 7 bases agree with TRBD1. Looked up from germline, CDR1 is GTSNPN and CDR2 is SVGIG (reference sequence). CDR3 length equals 15 residues. The J segment lost 2 bases and the V segment lost 0 bases, leaving 4 bases of the junction unmatched. The CDR3 nucleotides read TGTGCCTGGAGTGTAACCGGGACAGCCTACAATGAGCAGTTCTTC. It translates to CAWSVTGTAYNEQFF.

The chain recombines TRBV6-4 with TRBJ1-2, with D possibly matching TRBD1 (5 bases). Germline V lookup: CDR1 MRHNA, CDR2 SNTAGT. Trimming shortened V by 3 bases and J by 4 bases, and 9 bases separated the two germline ends. The CDR3 loop spans 13 amino acids. The CDR3 sequence: CASSEAGPYGYTF. CDR3 coding DNA: TGTGCCAGCAGTGAGGCAGGGCCCTATGGCTACACCTTC.

The J gene is TRBJ2-3, the V gene TRBV14; D unresolved. The CDR3 runs to 14 residues. The germline V and J ends were trimmed by 4 bases and 0 bases, with 8 bases remaining between them. Germline assignment: CDR1 SGHDN and CDR2 FVKESK. CDR3 coding DNA: TGTGCCAGCAGCCCCGAGCAGAGCACAGATACGCAGTATTTT. Translated, it gives CASSPEQSTDTQYF.

The rearrangement links TRBV7-9 to TRBJ1-1; tentative D call: TRBD1 (6 bases). The CDR3 spans 14 residues. The V and J ends lost 4 bases and 4 bases respectively, with 13 bases between them. CDR1 and CDR2 from the germline V gene are SEHNR and FQNEAQ (reference sequence). The chain's CDR3 is CASSSRGQLTEAFF. The CDR3 DNA follows: TGTGCCAGCAGCTCACGAGGACAGCTCACTGAAGCTTTCTTT.

The V call is TRBV2, the J call TRBJ1-5; 8 bases map to TRBD1. The CDR3 covers 15 residues. Germline V gives CDR1 SNHLY, CDR2 FYNNEI. V dropped 5 bases and J dropped 6; count of bases not matched to a gene: 9. CDR3 sequence: CASSSRQGLGQPQHF. The CDR3 DNA reads TGTGCCAGCAGTTCCCGACAGGGGTTGGGTCAGCCCCAGCATTTT.

This clone showed up just once. This chain connects TRBV28 to TRBJ1-2; no reliable D call. V dropped 6 bases and J dropped 0 bases, with 11 bases sitting between them. The CDR3 loop spans 14 amino acids. The V gene's germline CDR1 is MDHEN and CDR2 SYDVKM. The CDR3 sequence: CASSLVGANYGYTF. In nucleotides, the CDR3 is TGTGCCAGCAGCCTCGTAGGAGCTAACTATGGCTACACCTTC.

In its sample, this clone was seen a few times. The J gene is TRBJ1-6, the V gene TRBV29-1, with D uncertain. The CDR3 spans 13 residues. V lost 4 bases and J lost 8, with 12 bases in between. Germline CDR1 and CDR2: SQVTM and ANQGSEA. The CDR3 reads CSVGRGDDSPLHF. CDR3 coding DNA: TGCAGCGTTGGGCGGGGTGATGATTCACCCCTCCACTTT.